This T cell receptor beta chain stems from a study of shared clonotypes between healthy human individuals. CDR1 is SGHNT and CDR2 is YENEEA in the germline V gene. The CDR3 covers 14 residues. V was cut by 2 bases and J by 3 bases, with 7 bases left in between. Donation came from healthy HIV-negative adults that had no recent acute infections or vaccinations. Source study methods: Filtering differed since immunoSEQ provided only junctions, with no quality scores. Generated by immunoSEQ multiplex PCR, the TCRdb table keeps only in-frame clones and is missing some. That table supplies the V and J calls and clone size; D and trimming were determined from the DNA. The sample lists about 480,000 clones, over 60% occurring once.

The sample was PBMCs. The TCR comes from a woman in her thirties or forties in good health. Some clones in this sample may be carry-over from other donors' samples. This chain joins TRBV11-3 and TRBJ2-2, with a weak D call TRBD2 (5 bases). In DNA form, the CDR3 reads TGTGCCAGCAGCTTATACGGGGACACCGGGGAGCTGTTTTTT. Its translation is CASSLYGDTGELFF. Combining the CDR3 with reference TRBV11-3 and TRBJ2-2 gives the whole variable domain EAGVVQSPRYKIIEKKQPVAFWCNPISGHNTLYWYLQNLGQGPELLIRYENEEAVDDSQLPKDRFSAERLKGVDSTLKIQPAELGDSAVYLCASSLYGDTGELFFGEGSRLTVL.